Listed here are 9 T cell receptor beta chains from one sample, sequenced in a study of cytomegalovirus exposure and HLA in healthy donors (dated by TCRdb to about 2017). Library preparation used the immunoSEQ multiplex PCR assay. For the multiplex PCR, a mixture combining 60 forward primers for TCR Vbeta segments and 13 reverse primers for TCR Jbeta segments was used. Entries here come from immuneACCESS through TCRdb and include only in-frame sequences with V and J called. Some clones fail to appear in such tables; in the studies checked, an unresolved V gene covers under half of the shortfall, and the cause of the remainder is unknown. This sample is represented by 150,000 to 200,000 clones; more than 65% of them were singletons. The top ten hold about 4.3% of the sample. The sample consisted of PBMCs. The origin of the receptors is a man aged 18-30 years in good health and CMV-seropositive.

This clone appeared a single time. Other DNA sequences within the sample encode an identical CDR3. The chain joins TRBV19 to TRBJ2-5; possibly TRBD1 for D (5 bases). From germline, CDR1 is LNHDA and CDR2 SQIVND (reference sequence). V was pared by 1 base and J by 5 bases, with 5 bases between. The CDR3 covers 12 residues. The CDR3 loop is CASSIAGETQYF. The CDR3 nucleotides are TGTGCCAGTAGTATAGCAGGGGAGACCCAGTACTTC.

Turning to this clone: The sample holds other DNA sequences that translate to the same CDR3. V is TRBV9 and J is TRBJ1-5; 10 bases are shared with TRBD1. Trimming removed 0 bases from V and 7 bases from J; junction bases left unmatched: 1. This CDR3 has 14 amino acids. The V gene's germline CDR1 is SGDLS and CDR2 YYNGEE. In DNA, the CDR3 is TGTGCCAGCAGCGTAGGGACAGGGGGACAGCCCCAGCATTTT. Translated, it gives CASSVGTGGQPQHF.

Only a few counts were recorded for this clone. Additional DNA sequences in this sample encode the identical CDR3. The chain carries TRBV28 and TRBJ2-1; the match to TRBD1 covers 7 bases. With 4 bases clipped from V and 7 bases from J, the junction kept 1 base outside the gene matches. The CDR3 is 12 amino acids. Germline V gives CDR1 MDHEN, CDR2 SYDVKM. The CDR3 coding sequence is TGTGCCAGCAGTTCGACAGGGAATGAGCAGTTCTTC. Protein: CASSSTGNEQFF.

The chain uses TRBV28 and TRBJ1-1, with TRBD1 identical over 8 bases. V lost 5 bases to trimming and J lost 3 bases; unmatched junction nucleotides: 8. CDR1 is MDHEN, CDR2 SYDVKM, per germline. This CDR3 is 15 amino acids long. The CDR3 here is CASSHRDRRDTEAFF. The CDR3 coding sequence is TGTGCCAGCAGTCACCGGGACAGGAGGGACACTGAAGCTTTCTTT.

This chain joins TRBV6-1 and TRBJ1-2, with D perhaps TRBD1 (6 bases). Germline V gene sequence: CDR1 MNHNS, CDR2 SASEGT. This CDR3 is built from 12 residues. V was shortened by 8 bases and J by 3 bases, with 10 bases between the two germline ends. The CDR3 protein is CASEGDHYGYTF. Here the CDR3 DNA reads TGTGCCAGCGAGGGGGACCACTATGGCTACACCTTC.

The V and J genes are TRBV19 and TRBJ2-2; D is undetermined. V was trimmed by 0 bases and J by 0 bases, leaving 11 bases between them. Germline V gene sequence: CDR1 LNHDA, CDR2 SQIVND (reference sequence). This CDR3 has 17 amino acids. CDR3 protein: CASSIDPPSANTGELFF. The CDR3, as DNA: TGTGCCAGTAGTATAGACCCCCCCTCAGCGAACACCGGGGAGCTGTTTTTT. Full variable domain (missing parts from reference TRBV19 and TRBJ2-2): DGGITQSPKYLFRKEGQNVTLSCEQNLNHDAMYWYRQDPGQGLRLIYYSQIVNDFQKGDIAEGYSVSREKKESFPLTVTSAQKNPTAFYLCASSIDPPSANTGELFFGEGSRLTVL.

The rearrangement joins TRBV5-1 to TRBJ2-3; 11 bases are shared with TRBD2. The CDR3 runs to 17 residues. Germline V gene sequence: CDR1 SGHRS, CDR2 YFSETQ. V shed 1 base, J shed 4 bases, and the junction held 8 bases outside the gene matches. CDR3 region: CASSLMGLAAVADTQYF. In DNA, the CDR3 is TGCGCCAGCAGCTTGATGGGACTAGCGGCGGTCGCAGATACGCAGTATTTT.

This clone occurred a few times. Mismatch with germline at one junction end may stem from a read error. The chain links TRBV6-4 to TRBJ1-1; D is possibly TRBD1 (6 bases). The CDR3 totals 15 residues. The germline V gene has CDR1 MRHNA and CDR2 SNTAGT. The CDR3 is CASSDSRRGGTEDFF. The CDR3 bases are TGTGCCAGCAGTGATTCCCGGCGGGGGGGCACTGAAGATTTCTTT.

This clone was counted between two and nine times. The chain has TRBV19 and TRBJ2-1; D may be TRBD1 (6 bases). Trimming took 5 bases from V and 11 from J, leaving 7 bases between them. CDR3 length equals 10 residues. Germline lookup yields CDR1 LNHDA and CDR2 SQIVND (reference sequence). DNA of the CDR3: TGTGCCAGTAGTGGGACAAAGCAGTTCTTC. Protein: CASSGTKQFF.